These 10 T cell receptor beta chains were all obtained from the same sample, sequenced in a study of T cells in Graves' hyperthyroidism and ophthalmopathy. Amplification of TCR beta CDR3 regions was performed using RNA transcripts as template. Initially, a first-round RT-PCR of the TCR CDR3 employed the HTBI primer set. TCRdb reanalysed the multiplex PCR reads using MiXCR and keeps one entry per CDR3 protein. The sample carries hundreds of thousands of distinct CDR3 sequences, 15% to 20% recorded once. Material: blood. The origin of the receptors is a woman younger than 30 with Graves' ophthalmopathy.

At least ten counts were recorded for this clonotype. This rearrangement joins TRBV30 to TRBJ1-4; 9 bases match TRBD1. This CDR3 region has 12 residues. Germline-derived CDR1 and CDR2 are GTSNPN and SVGIG (reference sequence). CDR3: CASDRGEEKLFF. The CDR3 DNA reads TGTGCTTCGGACAGGGGAGAGGAAAAACTGTTTTTT.

This clonotype was detected a few times. V is TRBV6-2 or TRBV6-3 and J is TRBJ2-5; 10 nucleotides line up with TRBD2. V gave up 6 bases and J gave up 4 bases; unmatched junction bases: 11. The CDR3 runs 16 residues. Per germline, CDR1 MNHEY and CDR2 SVGEGT. Here the CDR3 reads CASRRRAGGSVETQYF. For the CDR3, the DNA is TGTGCCAGCAGGAGGAGAGCGGGAGGGTCCGTAGAGACCCAGTACTTC.

This clonotype appeared many times. The gene calls are TRBV28 and TRBJ2-7; D is perhaps TRBD2 (5 bases). Trimming left V 6 bases short and J 3 bases short, with 15 bases between. This CDR3 spans 14 amino acids. CDR1 and CDR2 (germline): MDHEN, SYDVKM. CDR3 sequence reads: CASRTDLRDYEQYF. CDR3 sequence (DNA): TGTGCCAGCAGGACGGACTTGCGCGACTACGAGCAGTACTTC.

This clonotype was found many times. This chain joins TRBV11-2 and TRBJ2-3, with D uncertain. The CDR3 length is 14 residues. In germline, CDR1 is SGHAT, CDR2 FQNNGV. The ends were cut back, 1 base at V and 2 bases at J, with 7 bases in the middle. The DNA of the CDR3 is TGTGCCAGCAGCTTAGGGGCAGTCACAGATACGCAGTATTTT. Translation gives CASSLGAVTDTQYF.

This clonotype appeared many times. The chain carries TRBV7-9 and TRBJ1-2; 11 bases are shared with TRBD1. This CDR3 comprises 14 residues. The J segment lost 6 bases and the V segment lost 4 bases, leaving 4 bases of the junction unmatched. The germline CDR1 and CDR2 sequences are SEHNR and FQNEAQ (reference sequence). Here the CDR3 reads CASSSGTGGNGYTF. Written as DNA, the CDR3 is TGTGCCAGCAGCTCCGGGACAGGGGGAAATGGCTACACCTTC.

V usage is TRBV6-5 and J usage is TRBJ1-2; D gene uncertain. V was pared by 0 bases and J by 6 bases, with 8 bases between. This CDR3 region has 13 residues. CDR1 MNHEY and CDR2 SVGAGI come from the germline V gene. In DNA form, the CDR3 reads TGTGCCAGCAGTTACTCGTCATCCAATGGCTACACCTTC. Protein: CASSYSSSNGYTF.

The chain carries TRBV12-5 and TRBJ1-1; D possibly corresponds to TRBD1 (5 bases). CDR1 and CDR2 from the germline V gene are LGHNT and FRNRAP. V lost 1 base and J lost 1, with 10 bases in between. CDR3 length: 15 amino acids. The DNA for the CDR3 is TGTGCTAGTGGTTTGGAAAGCAGGGAGAACACTGAAGCTTTCTTT. This codes for CASGLESRENTEAFF.

This clonotype was observed at least ten times. The chain has TRBV20-1 and TRBJ2-1; D is undetermined. CDR1 and CDR2 (germline): DFQATT, SNEGSKA (reference sequence). The CDR3 runs 16 residues. Trimming took off 0 bases at V and 3 bases at J, with 15 bases between the two ends. The CDR3 DNA reads TGCAGTGCTAGAGATCTCTGGGGAAGTGGCTACAATGAGCAGTTCTTC. This translates into CSARDLWGSGYNEQFF.

In this sample, this clonotype turned up many times. The gene calls are TRBV7-2 and TRBJ2-3; 8 bases fit TRBD2. The CDR3 loop spans 16 amino acids. The V gene's germline CDR1 is SGHTA and CDR2 FQGNSA. V was clipped by 1 base and J by 6 bases; unmatched bases: 9. CDR3 loop: CASSLGAGGTFDTQYF. Here the CDR3 DNA reads TGTGCCAGCAGCTTAGGGGCGGGAGGCACGTTTGATACGCAGTATTTT.

This clonotype has ten or more counts. The V gene is TRBV5-1, the J gene TRBJ1-1; D remains ambiguous. The germline V and J ends were trimmed by 4 bases and 6 bases, with 13 bases remaining between them. Germline V lookup: CDR1 SGHRS, CDR2 YFSETQ. The CDR3 sequence is 13 residues long. The CDR3 region has the DNA TGCGCCAGCAGCCGGGGAGGCGACGCTGAAGCTTTCTTT. It yields the protein CASSRGGDAEAFF.